This TCR beta chain stems from a study of cytomegalovirus exposure and HLA in healthy donors. Overall study context: A subsequent analysis stated that the 120 or so validation repertoires were run on the same platform as the 650 to 850 first-cohort repertoires. Study-level findings and limits: There were some 150 TCR beta chains listed as cytomegalovirus-associated.

The assay was immunoSEQ multiplex PCR, and TCRdb's table has in-frame clones only and misses some. The sample has 90,000 to 100,000 clones; roughly nine tenths are singletons. Note on this clone: The antigen remains undetermined.

The ends were cut back, 6 bases at V and 7 bases at J, with 10 bases in the middle. Germline CDR1 ENHRY, CDR2 SYGVKD. This CDR3 contains 11 residues. A 120-subject validation cohort, separate from the approximately 610-subject first cohort, supplied the donors. This TCR was recovered from a man aged 18 to 30 in good health and CMV-seropositive. The sequencing sample was made of PBMCs. V and J are TRBV10-3 and TRBJ2-7; a weak D match, TRBD2 (5 bases). The CDR3 coding sequence is TGTGCCATCAGCTTAGGCGGGGAGCAGTACTTC. Amino acids: CAISLGGEQYF.